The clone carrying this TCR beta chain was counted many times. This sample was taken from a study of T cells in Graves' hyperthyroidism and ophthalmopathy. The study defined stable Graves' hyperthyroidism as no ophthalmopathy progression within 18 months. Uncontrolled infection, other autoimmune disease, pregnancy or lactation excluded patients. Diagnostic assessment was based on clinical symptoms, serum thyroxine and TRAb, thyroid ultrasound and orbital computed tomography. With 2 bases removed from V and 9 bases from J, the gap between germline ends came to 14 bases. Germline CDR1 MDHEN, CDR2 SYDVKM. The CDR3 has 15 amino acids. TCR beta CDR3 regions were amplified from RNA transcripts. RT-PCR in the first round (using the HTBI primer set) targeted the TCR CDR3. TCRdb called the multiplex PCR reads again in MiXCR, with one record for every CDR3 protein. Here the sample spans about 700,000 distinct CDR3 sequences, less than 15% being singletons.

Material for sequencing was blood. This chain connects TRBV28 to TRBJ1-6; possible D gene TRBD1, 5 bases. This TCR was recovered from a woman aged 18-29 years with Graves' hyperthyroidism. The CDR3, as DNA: TGTGCCAGCAGTTTACCCCCCAGGGCGGGTTCACCCCTCCACTTT. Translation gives CASSLPPRAGSPLHF.